This TCR beta chain is drawn from a study of blood T cell repertoires in COVID-19. Study information: Material from acute and convalescent COVID-19 was sourced from the United States, Italy and Spain. PBMCs, B-cell-depleted T cells, or T cells provided the cDNA or gDNA that made up the material.

V lost 2 bases, J lost 5 bases, and 16 bases lay in between. This CDR3 is built from 15 residues. Germline loops: CDR1 SGHNT, CDR2 YYREEE (reference sequence). How the authors handled the data: Counts of nucleated cells, estimated from reference gene primer amplification, were obtained. Sequencing was performed with immunoSEQ multiplex PCR; in TCRdb, only in-frame clones are kept and a portion is missing. V and J calls and clone size are given by that table; D and trimming were obtained from the DNA. The data contain fewer than 150,000 clones, 85% to 90% of them singletons. The rearrangement uses TRBV5-4 and TRBJ1-2; weak D call: TRBD1 (5 bases). This clonotype originated in a human donor in a cohort sampled during active COVID-19. Sequencing was performed on peripheral blood. CDR3 protein: CASSLRSDSYYGYTF. CDR3 nucleotides: TGTGCCAGCAGCTTAAGGTCCGACAGTTATTATGGCTACACCTTC.